This entry features one TCR beta chain sequence. The target antigen is unknown. CDR1 is GTSNPN, CDR2 SVGIG, per germline (reference sequence). The CDR3 runs to 13 residues. V lost 5 bases, J lost 10 bases, and 9 bases stayed unmatched. This entry is derived from a study of beta chain features in type 1 diabetes. Study-wide background: Similarity in age, gender and cell yields was seen between patients and healthy donors. Over all samples combined, about 100,000,000 sorted cells were examined.

Study findings and constraints: Compared with healthy donors, patients appeared to share more similar naive, central memory and regulatory TCRB repertoires. The VDJ junctions of type 1 diabetes patients carried fewer insertions and more deletions.

Of the isolated RNA, all was reverse transcribed, and so the sequenced material was expressed TCRB transcripts. Sequenced by immunoSEQ multiplex PCR; TCRdb stores in-frame clones only, minus some. Among 350,000 to 450,000 clones listed, roughly 15% were seen once. The chain carries TRBV30 and TRBJ1-4; 8 bases map to TRBD1. The source of this sequence is a woman younger than 35 in good health. Sequenced material: naive CD4+ T cells from blood. CDR3 coding DNA: TGTGCCTGGGGGACAGGCTCCCCTGGAAAACTGTTTTTT. This gives the protein CAWGTGSPGKLFF.